These 14 T cell receptor beta chains originate from one sample sequenced in a study of control samples from healthy donors and cancer patients. The protocol was immunoSEQ multiplex PCR, while the TCRdb copy is restricted to in-frame clones and leaves out a portion. This table holds some 150,000 clones, 94% found once. Source material: blood. The receptor set was obtained from a man aged 40-55 years in good health.

The chain couples TRBV7-9 to TRBJ1-4; the match to TRBD1 covers 8 bases. CDR1 and CDR2 from the germline V gene are SEHNR and FQNEAQ (reference sequence). The CDR3 sequence is 16 residues long. V was clipped by 4 bases and J by 7 bases; unmatched bases: 11. CDR3 loop: CASSSTLDRVAEKLFF. CDR3 nucleotides: TGTGCCAGCAGCTCAACCCTGGACAGGGTAGCTGAAAAACTGTTTTTT. Supplemented by reference TRBV7-9 and TRBJ1-4, the full variable domain reads DTGVSQNPRHKITKRGQNVTFRCDPISEHNRLYWYRQTLGQGPEFLTYFQNEAQLEKSRLLSDRFSAERPKGSFSTLEIQRTEQGDSAMYLCASSSTLDRVAEKLFFGSGTQLSVL.

This chain links TRBV9 with TRBJ2-2; 10 bases are a match to TRBD1. This CDR3 is built from 15 residues. Unmatched junction bases numbered 11, after V lost 5 bases and J lost 10 bases. CDR1 is SGDLS and CDR2 is YYNGEE in the germline V gene. The DNA of the CDR3 is TGTGCCAGCAGTGGTGACAGGGGGCCCATCGAGGAGCTGTTTTTT. It specifies CASSGDRGPIEELFF.

This clone showed up many times. The chain couples TRBV4-3 to TRBJ1-6; D is possibly TRBD1 (5 bases). The CDR3 contains 15 residues. Deletions cut 0 bases from V and 9 bases from J, with 12 bases between. Germline V CDR1 and CDR2: LGHNA, YSLEER. The DNA of the CDR3 is TGCGCCAGCAGCCAAGAACTAGAGGGGATTTCACCCCTCCACTTT. Translation gives CASSQELEGISPLHF.

The J gene is TRBJ1-5, the V gene TRBV2; the D gene is possibly TRBD1 (6 bases). This CDR3 is 11 amino acids long. Germline CDR1 reads SNHLY; CDR2 reads FYNNEI. Trimming stripped 5 bases from V and 14 bases from J, with 13 bases between. This CDR3 reads CASSYQGGEHF. CDR3 nucleotides: TGTGCCAGCAGTTATCAAGGGGGTGAGCATTTT.

This clone has just a few counts. Sequence at one end of the junction differs from germline and may be a read error. The chain recombines TRBV6-4 with TRBJ1-4; D uncertain. The CDR3 has 10 amino acids. Germline V CDR1 and CDR2: MRHNA, SNTAGT. The CDR3 region has the DNA TGTGCCAGCAGTGACTCGAATGGTCCCTTC. Its protein product is CASSDSNGPF.

The V call is TRBV14, the J call TRBJ1-1; D not resolved. The CDR3 extends over 11 amino acids. Per the germline V gene, CDR1 is SGHDN and CDR2 is FVKESK. Between the trimmed V and J ends, which lost 4 bases and 5 bases, there was a span of 5 bases. CDR3 protein: CASSRGTEAFF. The CDR3 DNA sequence: TGTGCCAGCAGCCGCGGGACTGAAGCTTTCTTT.

This clone was observed a single time. The gene calls are TRBV27 and TRBJ1-5; unclear D gene. Trimming pared 6 bases from V and 6 bases from J, leaving 9 bases between. Germline CDR1 is MNHEY and CDR2 is SMNVEV (reference sequence). The CDR3 runs to 12 residues. Written as DNA, the CDR3 is TGTGCCAGCAGGCAAGGCGGTCAGCCCCAGCATTTT. Protein sequence: CASRQGGQPQHF.

The genes are TRBV10-3 and TRBJ2-2; TRBD2 aligns across 7 bases. The CDR3 is made up of 18 amino acids. J was trimmed by 7 bases and V by 0 bases; bases with no gene match: 14. The germline CDR1 and CDR2 sequences are ENHRY and SYGVKD. Written as DNA, the CDR3 is TGTGCCATCAGTGAGTCGACGGGGGGTAGCGTGGTTCTCGGGGAGCTGTTTTTT. Translating gives CAISESTGGSVVLGELFF.

This chain's CDR3 is CASSPGTDYGYTF. In nucleotides, the CDR3 is TGTGCCAGCAGCCCCGGGACAGACTATGGCTACACCTTC. The chain joins TRBV7-8 to TRBJ1-2, with 7 bases aligning to TRBD1. Trimming removed 5 bases from V and 3 bases from J; junction bases left unmatched: 3. Germline CDR1 SGHVS, CDR2 FQNEAQ. There are 13 residues in the CDR3.

This clone appeared once. This chain joins TRBV10-2 and TRBJ2-2; D not resolved. Trimming removed 1 base from V and 10 bases from J, with 16 bases in between. Germline loops: CDR1 WSHSY, CDR2 SAAADI. The CDR3 extends over 15 amino acids. CDR3 in amino acids: CASSEWFRKPMELFF. In nucleotides, the CDR3 is TGCGCCAGCAGTGAGTGGTTCAGGAAACCGATGGAGCTGTTTTTT.

The chain recombines TRBV6-6 with TRBJ2-1; D gene uncertain. The V gene's germline CDR1 is MNHNY and CDR2 SVGAGI (reference sequence). The V end lost 7 bases, the J end lost 7 bases, and 8 bases lay between the germline ends. The CDR3 sequence is 11 residues long. The CDR3 region is CASTKLNEQFF. The CDR3 coding sequence is TGTGCCAGCACCAAGCTTAATGAGCAGTTCTTC.

The chain combines TRBV6-2 or TRBV6-3 with TRBJ1-5; D uncertain. Looked up from germline, CDR1 is MNHEY and CDR2 is SVGEGT. The CDR3 is made up of 18 amino acids. Trimming shortened V by 2 bases and J by 2 bases, and 19 bases separated the two germline ends. The CDR3 loop is CASSYLLGREDGNQPQHF. In DNA, the CDR3 is TGTGCCAGCAGTTACCTCCTCGGGAGGGAGGATGGCAATCAGCCCCAGCATTTT.

The chain uses TRBV7-9 and TRBJ2-7; D remains unclear. Germline V gene sequence: CDR1 SEHNR, CDR2 FQNEAQ (reference sequence). The CDR3 loop spans 10 amino acids. Trimming removed 1 base from V and 5 bases from J, with 0 bases in between. The DNA for the CDR3 is TGTGCCAGCAGCTTAGACGAGCAGTACTTC. It translates to CASSLDEQYF.

The chain carries TRBV4-2 and TRBJ1-5, with 9 bases aligning to TRBD1. Losses at the gene ends were 6 bases for V and 9 bases for J; bases not matched to a gene: 6. CDR3 length: 13 residues. Germline loops: CDR1 LGHNA, CDR2 YNFKEQ. The CDR3 protein is CASRQGQGAPQHF. CDR3 DNA: TGTGCCAGCAGACAGGGACAGGGTGCGCCCCAGCATTTT.